This T cell receptor beta chain was obtained from a study of regulatory T cells in long-lasting Graves disease. The wider study: Patients met the persistent Graves' disease definition after over 5 years of antithyroid drugs with positive TSH receptor antibodies.

Germline CDR1 reads ENHRY; CDR2 reads SYGVKD. CDR3 length: 13 residues. Library construction for TCR beta used iRepertoire HTBI primers and Arm-PCR of CDR3 regions. TCRdb called the multiplex PCR reads again in MiXCR, with one record for every CDR3 protein. The table includes about 400,000 distinct CDR3 sequences, 20% detected once. Time point: persistent/refractory GD, antithyroid drugs over 5 years with positive TRAb. RNA extracted from PBMCs served as the sequencing template. There are a few counts of this clonotype. The junction does not match germline at one end; this may be a read error. This clonotype was sampled from a female donor with Graves disease. The rearrangement links TRBV10-3 to TRBJ1-4; the D gene is possibly TRBD1 (5 bases). This specimen was peripheral blood mononuclear cells (PBMCs), taken when the disease was refractory, from a patient treated with antithyroid drugs. CDR3 loop: CAIRTATNEKLFF. The CDR3 DNA sequence: TGTGCCATCAGGACAGCAACAAATGAAAAACTGTTTTTT.